Shown below are 5 T cell receptor beta chains from a single sample sequenced in a study of Ad26.COV2.S vaccination and SARS-CoV-2 variants. The table came from immunoSEQ multiplex PCR; TCRdb's copy has only in-frame clones and leaves some out. Found here are over 100,000 clones, 60% to 85% of them singletons; the top ten hold around a sixth. This specimen was peripheral blood, taken after recovery from COVID-19. The receptor set was obtained from a human donor who had recovered from COVID-19.

The chain couples TRBV7-9 to TRBJ1-2, with 7 positions matching TRBD1. CDR3 length: 15 amino acids. CDR1 SEHNR and CDR2 FQNEAQ come from the germline V gene (reference sequence). V lost 1 base and J lost 3; bases outside the gene matches: 5. As DNA, the CDR3 is TGTGCCAGCAGCTTAGGGACAGGTAGTGACTATGGCTACACCTTC. Translation: CASSLGTGSDYGYTF. Complete variable domain (other parts from reference TRBV7-9 and TRBJ1-2): DTGVSQNPRHKITKRGQNVTFRCDPISEHNRLYWYRQTLGQGPEFLTYFQNEAQLEKSRLLSDRFSAERPKGSFSTLEIQRTEQGDSAMYLCASSLGTGSDYGYTFGSGTRLTVV.

V gene TRBV5-1 combines with J gene TRBJ1-1; D may be TRBD1 (6 bases). Germline CDR1 reads SGHRS; CDR2 reads YFSETQ. The CDR3 length is 14 residues. Trimming removed 4 bases from V and 1 base from J, with 11 bases in between. The CDR3 region is CASSNRAPNTEAFF. In nucleotides, the CDR3 is TGCGCCAGCAGCAACAGGGCTCCGAACACTGAAGCTTTCTTT.

The rearrangement joins TRBV30 to TRBJ2-2; no reliable D call. The CDR3 spans 15 residues. Trimming cost V 4 bases and J 0 bases, with 12 bases left between them. The germline gives CDR1 GTSNPN, CDR2 SVGIG (reference sequence). CDR3 sequence: CAWMPGAANTGELFF. CDR3 DNA sequence: TGTGCCTGGATGCCGGGCGCGGCGAACACCGGGGAGCTGTTTTTT.

The J gene is TRBJ1-1, the V gene TRBV7-2; D gene uncertain. V lost 5 bases, J lost 4 bases, and 11 bases lay in between. Germline CDR1 is SGHTA and CDR2 is FQGNSA. The CDR3 runs to 13 residues. The CDR3 region has the DNA TGTGCCAGCAGCCCCCATCCGACCACTGAAGCTTTCTTT. It encodes CASSPHPTTEAFF.

This chain joins TRBV5-4 and TRBJ1-1, with 7 bases aligning to TRBD1. Germline trimming cut 5 bases from V and 5 bases from J; bases unmatched to any gene: 9. Germline V CDR1 and CDR2: SGHNT, YYREEE (reference sequence). The CDR3 runs 14 residues. DNA of the CDR3: TGTGCCAGCAGGTACAGGGGCGGTGGTACTGAAGCTTTCTTT. This gives the protein CASRYRGGGTEAFF.